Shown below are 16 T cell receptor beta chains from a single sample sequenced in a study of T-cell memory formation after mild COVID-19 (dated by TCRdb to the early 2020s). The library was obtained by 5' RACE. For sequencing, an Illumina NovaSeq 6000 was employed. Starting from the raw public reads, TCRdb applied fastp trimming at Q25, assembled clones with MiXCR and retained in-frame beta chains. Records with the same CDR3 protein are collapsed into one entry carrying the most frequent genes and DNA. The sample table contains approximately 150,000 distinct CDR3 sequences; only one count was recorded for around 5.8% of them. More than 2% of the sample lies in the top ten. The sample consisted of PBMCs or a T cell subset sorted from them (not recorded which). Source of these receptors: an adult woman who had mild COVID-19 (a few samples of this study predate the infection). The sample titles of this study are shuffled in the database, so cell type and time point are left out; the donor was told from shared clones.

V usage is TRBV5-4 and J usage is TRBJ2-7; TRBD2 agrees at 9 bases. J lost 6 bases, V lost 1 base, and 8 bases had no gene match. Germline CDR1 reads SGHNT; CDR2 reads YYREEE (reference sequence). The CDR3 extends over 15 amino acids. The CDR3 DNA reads TGTGCCAGCAGCTTGCGGAGCGGGGGGCTCTCCGAGCAGTACTTC. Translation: CASSLRSGGLSEQYF.

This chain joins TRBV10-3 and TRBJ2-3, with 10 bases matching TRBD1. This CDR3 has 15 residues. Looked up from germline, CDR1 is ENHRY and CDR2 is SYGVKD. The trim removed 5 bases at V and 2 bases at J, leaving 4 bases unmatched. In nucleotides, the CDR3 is TGTGCCATCAGTAGACAGGGGGCGAACACAGATACGCAGTATTTT. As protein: CAISRQGANTDTQYF.

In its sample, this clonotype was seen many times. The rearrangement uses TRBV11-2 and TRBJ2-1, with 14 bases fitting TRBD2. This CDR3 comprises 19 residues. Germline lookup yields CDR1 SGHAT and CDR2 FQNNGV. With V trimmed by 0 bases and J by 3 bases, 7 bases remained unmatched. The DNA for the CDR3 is TGTGCCAGCAGCTTAGAGGGGACTAGCGGGAGTAGGGTCTACAATGAGCAGTTCTTC. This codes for CASSLEGTSGSRVYNEQFF.

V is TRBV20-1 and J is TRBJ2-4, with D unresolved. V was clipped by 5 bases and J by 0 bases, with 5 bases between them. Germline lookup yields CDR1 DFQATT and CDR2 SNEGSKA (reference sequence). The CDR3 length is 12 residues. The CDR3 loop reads CSAALAKNIQYF. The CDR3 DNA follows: TGCAGTGCTGCTCTAGCCAAAAACATTCAGTACTTC.

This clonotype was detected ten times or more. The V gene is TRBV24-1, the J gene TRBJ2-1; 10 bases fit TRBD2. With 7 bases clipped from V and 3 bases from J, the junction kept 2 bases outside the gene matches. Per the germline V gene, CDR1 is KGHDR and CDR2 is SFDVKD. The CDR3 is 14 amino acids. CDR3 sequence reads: CATSPSGSYNEQFF. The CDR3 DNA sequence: TGTGCCACCAGCCCTAGCGGGAGCTACAATGAGCAGTTCTTC.

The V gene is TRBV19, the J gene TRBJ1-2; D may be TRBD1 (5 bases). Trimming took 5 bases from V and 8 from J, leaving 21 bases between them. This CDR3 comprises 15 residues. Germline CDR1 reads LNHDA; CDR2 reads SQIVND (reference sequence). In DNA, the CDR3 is TGTGCCAGTAGTGGAGGTGGAGGGGCGGCGAGAGGCTACACCTTC. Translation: CASSGGGGAARGYTF.

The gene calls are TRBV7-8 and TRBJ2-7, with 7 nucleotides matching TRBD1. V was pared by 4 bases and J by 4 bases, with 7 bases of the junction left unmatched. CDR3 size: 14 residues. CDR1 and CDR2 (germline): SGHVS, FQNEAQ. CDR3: CASSSPGQSYEQYF. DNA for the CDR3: TGTGCCAGCAGCTCTCCGGGACAGTCTTACGAGCAGTACTTC.

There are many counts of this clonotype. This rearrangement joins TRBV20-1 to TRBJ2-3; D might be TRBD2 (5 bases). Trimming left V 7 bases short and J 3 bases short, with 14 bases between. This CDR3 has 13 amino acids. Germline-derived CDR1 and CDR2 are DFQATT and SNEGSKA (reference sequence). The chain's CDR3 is CSVGLPGTDTQYF. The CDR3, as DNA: TGCAGTGTTGGTCTCCCGGGAACAGATACGCAGTATTTT.

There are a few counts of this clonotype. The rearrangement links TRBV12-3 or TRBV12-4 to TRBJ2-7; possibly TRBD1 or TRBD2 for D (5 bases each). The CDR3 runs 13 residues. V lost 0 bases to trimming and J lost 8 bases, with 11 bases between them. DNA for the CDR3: TGTGCCAGCAGTTTAGCGGGGGAGCGTCAGCAGTACTTC. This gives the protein CASSLAGERQQYF.

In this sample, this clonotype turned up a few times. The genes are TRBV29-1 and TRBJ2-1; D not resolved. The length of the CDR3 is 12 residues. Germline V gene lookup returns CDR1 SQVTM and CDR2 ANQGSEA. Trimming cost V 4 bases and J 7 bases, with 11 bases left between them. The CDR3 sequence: CSVGAQRNEQFF. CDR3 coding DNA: TGCAGCGTTGGAGCGCAACGGAATGAGCAGTTCTTC.

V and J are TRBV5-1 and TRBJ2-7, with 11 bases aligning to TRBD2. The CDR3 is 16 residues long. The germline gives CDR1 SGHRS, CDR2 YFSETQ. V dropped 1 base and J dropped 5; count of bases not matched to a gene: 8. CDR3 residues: CASSLKLLAGEDEQYF. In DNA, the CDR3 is TGCGCCAGCAGCTTGAAGTTACTAGCGGGAGAGGACGAGCAGTACTTC.

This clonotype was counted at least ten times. CDR3 region: CASSSLGAGSYEQYF. CDR3 nucleotide sequence: TGTGCCAGCAGTAGCTTGGGGGCCGGCTCCTACGAGCAGTACTTC. The V gene is TRBV6-5, the J gene TRBJ2-7; perhaps TRBD1 as D (6 bases). The CDR3 spans 15 residues. Germline V gene data show CDR1 as MNHEY and CDR2 as SVGAGI. V dropped 5 bases and J dropped 0 bases, with 14 bases sitting between them.

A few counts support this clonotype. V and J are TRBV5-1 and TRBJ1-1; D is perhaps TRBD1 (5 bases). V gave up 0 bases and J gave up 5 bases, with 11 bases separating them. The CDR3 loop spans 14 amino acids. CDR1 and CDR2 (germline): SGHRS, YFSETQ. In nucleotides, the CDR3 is TGCGCCAGCAGCTTGGCGGGGGTACGGACTGAAGCTTTCTTT. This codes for CASSLAGVRTEAFF.

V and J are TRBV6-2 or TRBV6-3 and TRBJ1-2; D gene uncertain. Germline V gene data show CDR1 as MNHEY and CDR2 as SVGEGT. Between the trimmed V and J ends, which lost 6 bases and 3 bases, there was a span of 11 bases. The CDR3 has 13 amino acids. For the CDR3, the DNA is TGTGCCAGCAGGCCCGGACCAGACTATGGCTACACCTTC. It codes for CASRPGPDYGYTF.

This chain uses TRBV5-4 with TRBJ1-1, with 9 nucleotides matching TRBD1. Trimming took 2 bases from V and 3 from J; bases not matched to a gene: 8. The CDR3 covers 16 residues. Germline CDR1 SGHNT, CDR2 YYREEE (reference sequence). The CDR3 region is CASSFRGTGRDTEAFF. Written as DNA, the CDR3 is TGTGCCAGCAGCTTTAGGGGGACAGGGAGGGACACTGAAGCTTTCTTT.

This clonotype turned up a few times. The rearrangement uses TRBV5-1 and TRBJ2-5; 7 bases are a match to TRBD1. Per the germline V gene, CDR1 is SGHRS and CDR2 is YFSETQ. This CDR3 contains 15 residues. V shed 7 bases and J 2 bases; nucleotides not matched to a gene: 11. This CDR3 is CASGTGQANQETQYF. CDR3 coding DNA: TGCGCCAGCGGTACTGGACAGGCCAATCAAGAGACCCAGTACTTC.